This TCR beta chain was observed in a study of a mutant IDH1 vaccine in newly diagnosed glioma. Study context: The initiation of vaccination occurred 4-6 weeks after radiotherapy alone, or with temozolomide cycles.

V lost 1 base, J lost 2 bases, and 5 bases stayed unmatched. CDR3 length: 16 amino acids. Germline V gives CDR1 MNHNS, CDR2 SASEGT. Data came from immunoSEQ multiplex PCR; TCRdb stores just in-frame clones and leaves some out. The sample lists tens of thousands of clones, 65% to 80% occurring once. Time point: week 23, last vaccination. Vaccine doses each comprised 300 ug of mutant IDH1 20-mer peptide, with topical imiquimod. Concerning this clone itself: Its antigen is not identified.

The specimen comprised PBMCs, sampled from a glioma patient whose treatment included an IDH1 peptide vaccine. The TCR originated in a man aged 45-60 years with glioma. This chain connects TRBV6-1 to TRBJ2-3; 8 nucleotides line up with TRBD1. The CDR3 loop is CASSEDNRGFTDTQYF. CDR3 DNA: TGTGCCAGCAGTGAAGACAACAGGGGGTTCACAGATACGCAGTATTTT.